This is a list of T cell receptor beta chains from one sample in a study of cytotoxic CD8 clonotypes in ibrutinib-treated CLL. Sequenced by immunoSEQ multiplex PCR; TCRdb stores in-frame clones only, minus some. The table includes 50,000 to 70,000 clones, 50% to 70% detected once. The sample consisted of PBMCs, taken at disease progression, from a patient treated with ibrutinib. Receptors originate from a human donor with chronic lymphocytic leukemia. Both conserved end residues are part of each CDR3. Each record gives: clone size, J gene, D gene, V gene, CDR3 protein, CDR3 DNA. The D gene is left open where the match is weak. The listing skips clone size in some rows; elsewhere it reads once, few, many or a size class.

>-|TRBJ1-4|TRBD1|TRBV5-6
CASSLKGASEKLFF
TGTGCCAGCAGCTTAAAGGGGGCGTCTGAAAAACTGTTTTTT
>-|TRBJ1-1|-|TRBV29-1
CSVEGRANTEAFF
TGCAGCGTTGAGGGCAGGGCGAACACTGAAGCTTTCTTT
>few|TRBJ2-7|-|TRBV15
CATSRDPVSGYEQYF
TGTGCCACCAGCAGAGATCCGGTGTCTGGATACGAGCAGTACTTC
>-|TRBJ1-2|-|TRBV7-9
CASSSRVGAYGYTF
TGTGCCAGCAGCTCCAGGGTGGGGGCCTATGGCTACACCTTC
>few|TRBJ1-1|TRBD1|TRBV5-1
CASSLGYAGTGGFEAFF
TGCGCCAGCAGCTTGGGTTATGCCGGGACAGGGGGATTTGAAGCTTTCTTT
>-|TRBJ1-2|TRBD1|TRBV4-3
CASSQVDRGGYGYTF
TGCGCCAGCAGCCAAGTAGACAGGGGAGGGTATGGCTACACCTTC
>few|TRBJ1-5|-|TRBV6-5
CASRSTGNQPQHF
TGTGCCAGCAGGTCCACCGGCAATCAGCCCCAGCATTTT
>-|TRBJ1-2|-|TRBV28
CASSLKGVGYTF
TGTGCCAGCAGTTTAAAAGGGGTTGGCTACACCTTC
>once|TRBJ1-1|-|TRBV30
CAWGARNTEAFF
TGTGCCTGGGGGGCGAGGAACACTGAAGCTTTCTTT
>-|TRBJ1-3|-|TRBV30
CAWTWKSSGNTIYF
TGTGCCTGGACCTGGAAGAGCTCTGGAAACACCATATATTTT
>-|TRBJ2-3|-|TRBV5-6
CASSLFFDTQYF
TGTGCCAGCAGCTTGTTTTTTGATACGCAGTATTTT
>-|TRBJ1-1|-|TRBV30
CAWSAGGAEAFF
TGTGCCTGGAGTGCCGGGGGAGCTGAAGCTTTCTTT
>-|TRBJ2-5|-|TRBV5-6
CASSLKETQYF
TGTGCCAGCAGCCTAAAAGAGACCCAGTACTTC
>-|TRBJ2-3|-|TRBV7-3
CASSSGGYPPDTQYF
TGTGCCAGCAGCTCTGGGGGGTACCCCCCTGATACGCAGTATTTT
>-|TRBJ1-3|-|TRBV7-6
CASSRDTGNTIYF
TGTGCCAGCAGTCGGGACACTGGAAACACCATATATTTT
>-|TRBJ2-7|TRBD1|TRBV7-8
CASSLDLDRTYEQYF
TGTGCCAGCAGCTTAGACCTGGACAGGACCTACGAGCAGTACTTC
>-|TRBJ2-1|TRBD2|TRBV7-2
CASSWEGLAHSSYNEQFF
TGTGCCAGCAGCTGGGAAGGACTAGCGCACAGCTCCTACAATGAGCAGTTCTTC
>-|TRBJ1-3|-|TRBV28
CASSLTPDSSGNTIYF
TGTGCCAGCAGTTTAACCCCGGACAGCTCTGGAAACACCATATATTTT
>-|TRBJ2-7|TRBD1|TRBV5-1
CASSFPDRVDVQYF
TGCGCCAGCAGCTTTCCGGACAGGGTAGACGTGCAGTACTTC
>-|TRBJ2-2|-|TRBV19
CASNRGATNTGELFF
TGTGCCAGTAATCGGGGAGCCACGAACACCGGGGAGCTGTTTTTT
>-|TRBJ1-2|-|TRBV19
CASTPGSGSNYGYTF
TGTGCCAGTACGCCCGGTTCAGGTTCTAACTATGGCTACACCTTC
>-|TRBJ2-7|TRBD2|TRBV10-1
CASSPRLAGGPEQYF
TGCGCCAGCAGCCCGAGACTAGCGGGAGGGCCCGAGCAGTACTTC
>-|TRBJ2-7|-|TRBV13
CASSLQGSSYEQYF
TGTGCCAGCAGCTTACAGGGGAGCTCCTACGAGCAGTACTTC
>few|TRBJ2-5|-|TRBV4-3
CASSQEKTQYF
TGCGCCAGCAGCCAAGAGAAGACCCAGTACTTC
>-|TRBJ1-2|-|TRBV27
CAIAAGASTGYTF
TGTGCCATCGCGGCGGGGGCCTCTACTGGCTACACCTTC
>few|TRBJ1-5|-|TRBV28
CASSFKRGRQPQHF
TGTGCCAGCAGTTTTAAGAGGGGCAGGCAGCCCCAGCATTTT
>few|TRBJ2-1|TRBD1|TRBV15
CATRLQGSWSYNEQFF
TGTGCCACCAGACTACAGGGGAGCTGGTCCTACAATGAGCAGTTCTTC
>once|TRBJ1-2|TRBD1|TRBV25-1
CASSNRDRRSGYTF
TGTGCCAGCAGCAATCGGGACAGGAGGTCGGGCTACACCTTC
>-|TRBJ1-1|-|TRBV21-1
CASSAPLGNTEAFF
TGTGCCAGCAGCGCCCCGCTGGGGAACACTGAAGCTTTCTTT
>-|TRBJ2-1|TRBD2|TRBV7-8
CASSLAASGSHEQFF
TGTGCCAGCAGCTTAGCGGCTAGCGGGAGCCATGAGCAGTTCTTC
>-|TRBJ2-1|-|TRBV9
CASSTYNEQFF
TGTGCCAGCAGCACATACAATGAGCAGTTCTTC